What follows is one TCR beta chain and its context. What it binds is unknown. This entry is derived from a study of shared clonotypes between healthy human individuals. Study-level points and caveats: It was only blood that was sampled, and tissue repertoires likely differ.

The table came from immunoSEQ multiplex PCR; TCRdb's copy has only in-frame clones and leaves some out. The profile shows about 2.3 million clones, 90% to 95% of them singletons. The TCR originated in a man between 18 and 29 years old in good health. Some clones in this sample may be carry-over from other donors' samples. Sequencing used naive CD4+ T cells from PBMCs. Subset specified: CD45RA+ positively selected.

As DNA, the CDR3 is TGTGCCAGCAGCCAATCCGGGACAGGGCCGTCCTACAATGAGCAGTTCTTC. Protein: CASSQSGTGPSYNEQFF. The chain joins TRBV4-2 to TRBJ2-1; 9 bases agree with TRBD1. The ends lost 2 bases at V and 1 base at J; junction bases unmatched: 6. CDR3 length: 17 amino acids. CDR1 and CDR2 (germline): LGHNA, YNFKEQ.